This T cell receptor (beta chain) came from a study of blood T cells in healthy people across ages. The overall study: There was about one barcoded beta molecule captured by template switching per two T cells.

Whole-study results and caveats: Using unsorted PBMCs precluded a conclusive naive versus antigen-experienced comparison.

To note about this clonotype: Its antigen remains unknown.

CDR3 length equals 11 residues. The germline V gene has CDR1 SGHDT and CDR2 YYEEEE. With a J-beta primer mix and a sample-barcoded 5' primer, a second PCR ran about 6 to 11 cycles. TCRdb analysed the 5' RACE reads with MiXCR anew, one entry per CDR3 protein. The table records about 780,000 distinct CDR3 sequences, roughly 46% of them present only once. The rearrangement joins TRBV5-6 to TRBJ2-7; D is uncertain. The DNA end lines up better with TRBJ2-5; the J call may be wrong. The sample taken for sequencing was blood. The sequence came from an elderly man in good health. Here the CDR3 reads CASSYGGTQYF. CDR3 bases: TGTGCCAGCAGCTATGGTGGGACCCAGTACTTC.